This TCR beta chain stems from a study of technical replicates of blood from a handful of donors. Produced via immunoSEQ multiplex PCR; TCRdb's table is partial and in-frame only. The profile shows tens of thousands of clones, 80% to 95% of them singletons. Germline CDR1 is SGDLS and CDR2 is YYNGEE. The V and J ends lost 0 bases and 1 base respectively, with 6 bases between them. This CDR3 has 14 residues. The sequenced sample consisted of T cells isolated from PBMCs. The clonotype originates from a human donor in good health. This rearrangement joins TRBV9 to TRBJ2-3; possible D gene TRBD2, 6 bases. CDR3 sequence reads: CASSVERGTDTQYF. CDR3 sequence (DNA): TGTGCCAGCAGCGTAGAGCGGGGCACAGATACGCAGTATTTT.